This T cell receptor beta chain was captured in a study of cytomegalovirus exposure and HLA in healthy donors. With 1 base clipped from V and 1 base from J, the junction kept 5 bases outside the gene matches. CDR1 is MGHRA, CDR2 YSYEKL, per germline. The CDR3 runs 16 residues. A note on this clone: Antigen: not known.

Study observations and caveats: A link between a missense DCLRE1C variant and TCR beta V- and J-gene trimming emerged from a later analysis.

Vbeta (60) and Jbeta (13) primers were used in the PCR. TCRdb's copy holds only in-frame clones and misses some; the assay was immunoSEQ multiplex PCR. This table holds under 150,000 clones, about three quarters found once. Sequencing was carried out using PBMCs. The V call is TRBV4-1, the J call TRBJ1-1; TRBD1 matches 8 bases. The clonotype was recovered from a woman in her sixties or seventies in good health and CMV-seropositive. CDR3 bases: TGCGCCAGCAGCCAAGCGTCGACAGGGGCGAACACTGAAGCTTTCTTT. As protein: CASSQASTGANTEAFF.